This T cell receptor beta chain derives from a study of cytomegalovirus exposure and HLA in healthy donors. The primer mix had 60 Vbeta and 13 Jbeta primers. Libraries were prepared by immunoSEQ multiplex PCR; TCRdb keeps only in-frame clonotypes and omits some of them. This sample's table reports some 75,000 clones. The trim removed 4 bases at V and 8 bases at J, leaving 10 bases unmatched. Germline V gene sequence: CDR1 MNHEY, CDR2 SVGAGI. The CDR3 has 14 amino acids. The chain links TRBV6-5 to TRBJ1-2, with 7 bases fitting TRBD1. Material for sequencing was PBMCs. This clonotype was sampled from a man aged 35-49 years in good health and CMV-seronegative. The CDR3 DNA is TGTGCCAGCAGTTTGACAGGGTCCTTGGGCGGCTACACCTTC. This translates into CASSLTGSLGGYTF.